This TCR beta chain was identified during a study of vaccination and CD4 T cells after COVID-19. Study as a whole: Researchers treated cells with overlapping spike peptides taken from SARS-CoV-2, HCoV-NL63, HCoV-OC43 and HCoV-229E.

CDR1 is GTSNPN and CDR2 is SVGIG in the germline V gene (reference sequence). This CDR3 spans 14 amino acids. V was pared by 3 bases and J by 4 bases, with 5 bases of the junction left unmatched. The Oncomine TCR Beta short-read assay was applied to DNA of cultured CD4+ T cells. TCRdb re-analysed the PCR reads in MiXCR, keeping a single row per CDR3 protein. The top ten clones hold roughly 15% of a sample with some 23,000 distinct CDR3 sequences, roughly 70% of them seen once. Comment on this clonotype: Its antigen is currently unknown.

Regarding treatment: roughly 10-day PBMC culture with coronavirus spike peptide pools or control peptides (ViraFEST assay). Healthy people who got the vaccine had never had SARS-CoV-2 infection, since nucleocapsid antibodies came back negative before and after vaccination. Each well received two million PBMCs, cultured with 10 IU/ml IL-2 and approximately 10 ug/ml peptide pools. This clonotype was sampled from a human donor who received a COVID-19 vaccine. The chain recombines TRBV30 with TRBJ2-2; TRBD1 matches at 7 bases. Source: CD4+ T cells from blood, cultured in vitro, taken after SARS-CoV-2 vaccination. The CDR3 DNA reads TGTGCCTGGAGGATCGGGACAGCCACCGGGGAGCTGTTTTTT. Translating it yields CAWRIGTATGELFF.